This T cell receptor (beta chain) was obtained from a study of blood T cell repertoires in COVID-19. Looked up from germline, CDR1 is LNHDA and CDR2 is SQIVND (reference sequence). There are 14 residues in the CDR3. The V gene lost 4 bases and the J gene lost 1 base, with 9 bases spanning the gap. Using immunoSEQ multiplex PCR, the repertoire was profiled, and TCRdb retains in-frame clones only, with some absent. The profile shows roughly 200,000 clones, approximately 86% of them singletons. The V call is TRBV19, the J call TRBJ2-3; D uncertain. The sample consisted of PBMCs or T cells enriched from blood (not recorded which). This sequence was found in a woman aged 30 to 39 who had been exposed to COVID-19. CDR3 amino acids: CASSRQSGTDTQYF. The CDR3 bases are TGTGCCAGTAGTAGGCAGAGCGGCACAGATACGCAGTATTTT.